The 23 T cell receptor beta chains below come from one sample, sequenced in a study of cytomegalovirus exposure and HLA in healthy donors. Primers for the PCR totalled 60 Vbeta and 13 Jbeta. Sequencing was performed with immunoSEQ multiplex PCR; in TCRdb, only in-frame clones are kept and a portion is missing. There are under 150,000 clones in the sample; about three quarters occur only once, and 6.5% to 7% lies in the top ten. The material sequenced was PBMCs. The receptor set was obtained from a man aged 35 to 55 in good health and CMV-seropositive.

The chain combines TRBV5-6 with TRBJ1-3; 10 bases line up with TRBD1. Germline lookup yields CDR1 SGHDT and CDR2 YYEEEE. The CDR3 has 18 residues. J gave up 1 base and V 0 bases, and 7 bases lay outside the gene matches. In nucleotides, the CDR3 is TGTGCCAGCAGCTTGGCGGGACAGGGGACTTATTCTGGAAACACCATATATTTT. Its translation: CASSLAGQGTYSGNTIYF.

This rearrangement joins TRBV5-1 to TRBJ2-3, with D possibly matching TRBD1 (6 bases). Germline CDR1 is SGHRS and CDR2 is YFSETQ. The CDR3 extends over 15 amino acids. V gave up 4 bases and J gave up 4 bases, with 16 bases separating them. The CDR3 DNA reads TGCGCCAGCAGCCCCCGGGACAACGAAGCAGATACGCAGTATTTT. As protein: CASSPRDNEADTQYF. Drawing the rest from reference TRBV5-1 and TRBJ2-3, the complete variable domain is KAGVTQTPRYLIKTRGQQVTLSCSPISGHRSVSWYQQTPGQGLQFLFEYFSETQRNKGNFPGRFSGRQFSNSRSEMNVSTLELGDSALYLCASSPRDNEADTQYFGPGTRLTVL.

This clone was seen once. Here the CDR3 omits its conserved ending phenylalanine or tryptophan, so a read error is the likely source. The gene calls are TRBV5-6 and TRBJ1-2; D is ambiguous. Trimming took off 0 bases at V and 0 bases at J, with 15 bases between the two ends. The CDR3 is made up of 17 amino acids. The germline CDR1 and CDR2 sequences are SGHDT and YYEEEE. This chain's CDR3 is CASSLEVPHSSNYGYTV. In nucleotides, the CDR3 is TGTGCCAGCAGCTTGGAAGTACCCCATTCGTCTAACTATGGCTACACCGTC.

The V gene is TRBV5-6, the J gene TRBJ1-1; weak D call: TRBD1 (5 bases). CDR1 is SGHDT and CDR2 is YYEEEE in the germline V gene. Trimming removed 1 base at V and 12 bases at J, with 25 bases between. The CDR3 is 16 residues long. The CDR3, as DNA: TGTGCCAGCAGCTTGAGATTGGTAGGGGCGCGGGGAGGGTCTTTCTTT. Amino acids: CASSLRLVGARGGSFF.

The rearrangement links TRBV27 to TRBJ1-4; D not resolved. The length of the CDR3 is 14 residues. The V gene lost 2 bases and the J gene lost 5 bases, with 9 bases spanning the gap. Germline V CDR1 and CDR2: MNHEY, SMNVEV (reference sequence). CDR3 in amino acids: CASSLPGPNEKLFF. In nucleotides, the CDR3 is TGTGCCAGCAGTTTACCGGGTCCGAATGAAAAACTGTTTTTT.

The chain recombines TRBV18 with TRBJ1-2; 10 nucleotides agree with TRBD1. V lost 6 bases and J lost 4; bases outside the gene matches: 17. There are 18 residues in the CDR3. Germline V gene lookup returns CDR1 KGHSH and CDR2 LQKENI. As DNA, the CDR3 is TGTGCCAGCTCCCCTCAGGCGGGACAGGGGAGCGGAGGCTATGGCTACACCTTC. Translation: CASSPQAGQGSGGYGYTF.

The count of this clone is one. The CDR3: CASRETDTNTEAFF. CDR3 DNA sequence: TGTGCCAGCAGGGAGACAGATACGAACACTGAAGCTTTCTTT. The V call is TRBV2, the J call TRBJ1-1; D perhaps matches TRBD1 (5 bases). The V end lost 6 bases, the J end lost 1 base, and 12 bases lay between the germline ends. Germline CDR1 reads SNHLY; CDR2 reads FYNNEI. The CDR3 extends over 14 amino acids. The full variable domain, its missing parts supplied by reference TRBV2 and TRBJ1-1, is EPEVTQTPSHQVTQMGQEVILRCVPISNHLYFYWYRQILGQKVEFLVSFYNNEISEKSEIFDDQFSVERPDGSNFTLKIRSTKLEDSAMYFCASRETDTNTEAFFGQGTRLTVV.

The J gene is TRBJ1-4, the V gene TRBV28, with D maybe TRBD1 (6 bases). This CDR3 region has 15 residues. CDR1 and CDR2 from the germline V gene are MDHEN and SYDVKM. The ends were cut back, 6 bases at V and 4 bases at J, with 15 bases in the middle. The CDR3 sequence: CASSPDRRLNEKLFF. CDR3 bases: TGTGCCAGCAGCCCCGACAGGCGCCTTAATGAAAAACTGTTTTTT.

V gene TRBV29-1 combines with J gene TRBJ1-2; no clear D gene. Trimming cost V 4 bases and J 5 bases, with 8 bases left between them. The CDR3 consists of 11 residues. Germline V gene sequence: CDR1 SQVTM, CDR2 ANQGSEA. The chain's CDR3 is CSVGGGYGYTF. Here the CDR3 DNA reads TGCAGCGTTGGAGGCGGATATGGCTACACCTTC. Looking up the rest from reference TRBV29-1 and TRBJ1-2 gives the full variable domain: SAVISQKPSRDICQRGTSLTIQCQVDSQVTMMFWYRQQPGQSLTLIATANQGSEATYESGFVIDKFPISRPNLTFSTLTVSNMSPEDSSIYLCSVGGGYGYTFGSGTRLTVV.

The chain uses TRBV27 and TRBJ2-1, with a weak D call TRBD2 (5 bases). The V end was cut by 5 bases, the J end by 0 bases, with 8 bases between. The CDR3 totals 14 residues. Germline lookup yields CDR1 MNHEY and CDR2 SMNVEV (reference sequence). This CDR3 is CASSDGSSYNEQFF. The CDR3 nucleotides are TGTGCCAGCAGTGATGGGAGCTCCTACAATGAGCAGTTCTTC.

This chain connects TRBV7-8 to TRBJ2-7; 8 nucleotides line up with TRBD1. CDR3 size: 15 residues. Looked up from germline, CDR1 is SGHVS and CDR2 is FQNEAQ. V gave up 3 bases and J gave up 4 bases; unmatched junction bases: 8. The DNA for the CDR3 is TGTGCCAGCAGCTTGCCGGGACAGGTGACTTACGAGCAGTACTTC. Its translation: CASSLPGQVTYEQYF.

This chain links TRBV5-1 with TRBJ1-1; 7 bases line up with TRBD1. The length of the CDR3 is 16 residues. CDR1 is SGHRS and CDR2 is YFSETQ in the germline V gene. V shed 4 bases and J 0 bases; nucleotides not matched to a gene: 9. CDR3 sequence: CASSPDGGQMNTEAFF. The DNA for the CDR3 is TGCGCCAGCAGCCCCGATGGGGGACAGATGAACACTGAAGCTTTCTTT.

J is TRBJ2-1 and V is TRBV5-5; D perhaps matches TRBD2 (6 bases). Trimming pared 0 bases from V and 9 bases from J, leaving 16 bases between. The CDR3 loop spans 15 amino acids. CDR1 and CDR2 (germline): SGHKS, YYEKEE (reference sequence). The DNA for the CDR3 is TGTGCCAGCAGCTTGGTTCCGGGAGCTCATGGTGAGCAGTTCTTC. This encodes CASSLVPGAHGEQFF.

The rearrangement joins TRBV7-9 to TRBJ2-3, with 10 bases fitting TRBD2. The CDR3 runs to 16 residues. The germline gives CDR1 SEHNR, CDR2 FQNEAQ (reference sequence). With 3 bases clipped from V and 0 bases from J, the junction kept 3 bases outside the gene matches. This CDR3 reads CASSFGLAASTDTQYF. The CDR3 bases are TGTGCCAGCAGCTTCGGACTAGCGGCTAGCACAGATACGCAGTATTTT.

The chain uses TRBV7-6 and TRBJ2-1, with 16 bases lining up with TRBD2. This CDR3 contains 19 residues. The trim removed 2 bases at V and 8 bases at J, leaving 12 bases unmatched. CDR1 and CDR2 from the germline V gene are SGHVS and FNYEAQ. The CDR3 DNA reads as TGTGCCAGCAGCTTATGGCCAGTGGGACTAGCGGGAGGGTTGGATGAGCAGTTCTTC. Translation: CASSLWPVGLAGGLDEQFF. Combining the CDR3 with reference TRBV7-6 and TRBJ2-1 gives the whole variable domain GAGVSQSPRYKVTKRGQDVALRCDPISGHVSLYWYRQALGQGPEFLTYFNYEAQQDKSGLPNDRFSAERPEGSISTLTIQRTEQRDSAMYRCASSLWPVGLAGGLDEQFFGPGTRLTVL.

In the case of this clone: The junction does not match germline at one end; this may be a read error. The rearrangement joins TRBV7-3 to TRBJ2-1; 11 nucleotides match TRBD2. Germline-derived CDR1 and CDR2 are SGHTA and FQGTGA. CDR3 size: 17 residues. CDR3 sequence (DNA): TGTGCCAGCACCTTAGAGGGGACTAGCGGCGTTTACAATGAGCAGTTCTTC. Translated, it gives CASTLEGTSGVYNEQFF.

In DNA form, the CDR3 reads TGCGCCAGCAGTGGACTAGTACCCGGGGAGCTGTTTTTT. Amino acid sequence: CASSGLVPGELFF. The chain uses TRBV10-2 and TRBJ2-2; TRBD2 might be the D (6 bases). The CDR3 consists of 13 residues. Trimming left V 4 bases short and J 6 bases short, with 9 bases between. CDR1 and CDR2 (germline): WSHSY, SAAADI.

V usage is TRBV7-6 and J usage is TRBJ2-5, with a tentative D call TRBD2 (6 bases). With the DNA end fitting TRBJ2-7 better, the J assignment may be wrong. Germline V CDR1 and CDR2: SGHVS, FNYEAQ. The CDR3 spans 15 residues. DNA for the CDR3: TGTGCCAGCAGCTTAGGGGGGGTCAGCTCCTACGAGCAGTACTTC. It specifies CASSLGGVSSYEQYF.

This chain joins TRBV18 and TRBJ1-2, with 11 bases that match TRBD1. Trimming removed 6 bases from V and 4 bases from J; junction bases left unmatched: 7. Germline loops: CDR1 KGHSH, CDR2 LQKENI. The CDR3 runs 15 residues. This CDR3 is CASSPGTGGFYGYTF. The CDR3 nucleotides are TGTGCCAGCTCCCCAGGGACAGGGGGGTTCTATGGCTACACCTTC.

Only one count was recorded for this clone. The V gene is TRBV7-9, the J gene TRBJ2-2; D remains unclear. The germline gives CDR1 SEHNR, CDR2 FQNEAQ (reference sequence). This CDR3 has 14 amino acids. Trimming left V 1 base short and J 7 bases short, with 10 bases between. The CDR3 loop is CASSLVASHGELFF. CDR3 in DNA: TGTGCCAGCAGCTTAGTCGCCAGTCACGGGGAGCTGTTTTTT.

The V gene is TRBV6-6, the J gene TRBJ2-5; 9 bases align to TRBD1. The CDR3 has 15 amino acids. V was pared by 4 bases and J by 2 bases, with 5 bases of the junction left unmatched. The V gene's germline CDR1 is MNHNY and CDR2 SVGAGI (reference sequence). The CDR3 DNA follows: TGTGCCAGCAGTTTTGCGACAGGGGGTCAAGAGACCCAGTACTTC. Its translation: CASSFATGGQETQYF.

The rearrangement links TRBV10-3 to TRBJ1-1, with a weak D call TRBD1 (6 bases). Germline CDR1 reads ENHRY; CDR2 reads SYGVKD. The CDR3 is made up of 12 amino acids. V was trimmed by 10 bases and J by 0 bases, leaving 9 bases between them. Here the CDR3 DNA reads TGTGCCACCAGGGGCATGAACACTGAAGCTTTCTTT. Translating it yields CATRGMNTEAFF.

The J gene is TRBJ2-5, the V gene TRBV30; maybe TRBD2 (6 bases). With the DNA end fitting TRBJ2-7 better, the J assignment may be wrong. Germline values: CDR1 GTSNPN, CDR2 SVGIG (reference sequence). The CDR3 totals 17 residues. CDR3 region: CAWSPTAASVRGYEQYF. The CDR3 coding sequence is TGTGCCTGGAGCCCGACTGCTGCTAGCGTAAGGGGATACGAGCAGTACTTC.